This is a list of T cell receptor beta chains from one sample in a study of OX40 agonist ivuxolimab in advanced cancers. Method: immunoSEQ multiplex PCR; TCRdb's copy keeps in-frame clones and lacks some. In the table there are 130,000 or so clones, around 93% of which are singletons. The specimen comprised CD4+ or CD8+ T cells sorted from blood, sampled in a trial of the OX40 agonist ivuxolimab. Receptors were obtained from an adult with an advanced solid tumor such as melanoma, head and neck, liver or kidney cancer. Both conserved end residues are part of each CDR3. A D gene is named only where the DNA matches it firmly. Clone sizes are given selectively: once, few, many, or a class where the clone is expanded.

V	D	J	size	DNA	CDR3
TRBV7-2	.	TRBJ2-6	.	TGTGCCAGCAGCTTAGCCCCTTCAGTCTCTGGGGCCAACGTCCTGACTTTC	CASSLAPSVSGANVLTF
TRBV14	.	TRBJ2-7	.	TGTGCCAGCACACTAACCGGGGGCTCCTACGAGCAGTACTTC	CASTLTGGSYEQYF
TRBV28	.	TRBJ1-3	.	TGTGCCAGCACCACTTTTGGCCGCTCTGGAAACACCATATATTTT	CASTTFGRSGNTIYF
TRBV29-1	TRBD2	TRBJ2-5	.	TGCAGCGTGGGTGGACTAGCGGGACAAGAGACCCAGTACTTC	CSVGGLAGQETQYF
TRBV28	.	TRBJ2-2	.	TGTGCCAGCAGCCTGCACGGGGAGCTGTTTTTT	CASSLHGELFF
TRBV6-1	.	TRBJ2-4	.	TGTGCCAGCAAAGTCCAACCGACCAAAAACATTCAGTACTTC	CASKVQPTKNIQYF
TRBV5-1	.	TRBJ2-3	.	TGCGCCAGCAGCTTCCACAGGGAAGGGGCAGATACGCAGTATTTT	CASSFHREGADTQYF
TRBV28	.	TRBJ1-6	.	TGTGCCAGCAGTGGGACACCTTATAATTCACCCCTCCACTTT	CASSGTPYNSPLHF
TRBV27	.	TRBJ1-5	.	TGTGCCAGCAGTAATCCCCCCAGAGGGAGTCCCCAGCATTTT	CASSNPPRGSPQHF
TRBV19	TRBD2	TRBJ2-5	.	TGTGCCAGCCGGGAGTGGGGGGGAGAAGAGACCCAGTACTTC	CASREWGGEETQYF
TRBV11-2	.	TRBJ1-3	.	TGTGCCAGCAGCCGTGAGGGAAACACCATATATTTT	CASSREGNTIYF
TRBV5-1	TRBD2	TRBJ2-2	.	TGCGCCAGCAGCCCTCTAGCGGGGGTGAGAAATGCCGGGGAGCTGTTTTTT	CASSPLAGVRNAGELFF
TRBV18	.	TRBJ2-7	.	TGTGCCAGCTCTGACAGGACCTACGAGCAGTACTTC	CASSDRTYEQYF
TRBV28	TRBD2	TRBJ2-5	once	TGTGCCAGCAACAAACCGGGACTAGTTCCAGAGACCCAGTACTTC	CASNKPGLVPETQYF
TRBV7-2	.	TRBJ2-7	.	TGTGCCAGCAGCCGAGGACTAAACGAGCAGTACTTC	CASSRGLNEQYF
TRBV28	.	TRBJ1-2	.	TGTGCCAGCAGTTTAGAAACAGGACCCTACACCTTC	CASSLETGPYTF
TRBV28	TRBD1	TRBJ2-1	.	TGTGCCAGTGGGACAGGGTACAATGAGCAGTTCTTC	CASGTGYNEQFF
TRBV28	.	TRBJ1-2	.	TGTGCCAGCAGTTTATCAACTGCCGCGTTTGGGTATGGCTACACCTTC	CASSLSTAAFGYGYTF
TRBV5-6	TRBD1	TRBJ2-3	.	TGTGCCAGCAGCTTGGTAACAGGGGGCGACGATACGCAGTATTTT	CASSLVTGGDDTQYF
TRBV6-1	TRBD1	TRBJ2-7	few	TGTGCCAGCAAAGTTACGGGACAGGGCTCCTACGAGCAGTACTTC	CASKVTGQGSYEQYF
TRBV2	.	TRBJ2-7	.	TGTGCCAGCAGTGAACAGCCAAAAAACAGGGAGGGCGGGTCCGAGCAGTACTTC	CASSEQPKNREGGSEQYF
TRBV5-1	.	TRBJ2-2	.	TGCGCCAGCAGCGCGGAGGCCGGGGAGCTGTTTTTT	CASSAEAGELFF
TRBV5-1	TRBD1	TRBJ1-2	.	TGCGCCAGCAGCTTGGAGGACAGGGGGCAAGGTGGCTACACCTTC	CASSLEDRGQGGYTF
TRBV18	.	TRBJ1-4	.	TGTGCCAGCTCACCCCCACACAATGAAAAACTGTTTTTT	CASSPPHNEKLFF
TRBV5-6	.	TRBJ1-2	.	TGTGCCAGCAACGGCGGGGCTAACTATGGCTACACCTTC	CASNGGANYGYTF
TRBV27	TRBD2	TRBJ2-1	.	TGTGCCAGCAGTCCACTTTTTAGCGGGAGGGCAGGTGAGCAGTTCTTC	CASSPLFSGRAGEQFF
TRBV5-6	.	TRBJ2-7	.	TGTGCCAGCAGCTCACGACTCCTTATTTCCTACGAGCAGTACTTC	CASSSRLLISYEQYF
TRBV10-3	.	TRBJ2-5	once	TGTGCCATCAGTCCTAGGACACTCTGGGAGACCCAGTACTTC	CAISPRTLWETQYF
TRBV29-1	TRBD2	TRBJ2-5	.	TGCAGCGTCCGAGGGAGGGGATCTCAGGAGACCCAGTACTTC	CSVRGRGSQETQYF
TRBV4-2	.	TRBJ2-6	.	TGTGCCAGCAGCCCACATGGACAGACCTCTGGGGCCAACGTCCTGACTTTC	CASSPHGQTSGANVLTF
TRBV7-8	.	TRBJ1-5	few	TGTGCCAGCAGTCGGGGCTTACTGTACAATCAGCCCCAGCATTTT	CASSRGLLYNQPQHF
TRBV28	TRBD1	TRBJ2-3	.	TGTGCCAGCAGTACAGGGGGCGCACGCACAGATACGCAGTATTTT	CASSTGGARTDTQYF
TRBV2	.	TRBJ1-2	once	TGTGCCAGCAGTGAGGGAACCTCCCTTCTACCCGGTGGCTACACCTTC	CASSEGTSLLPGGYTF
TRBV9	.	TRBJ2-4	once	TGTGCCAGCAGCGTAGGTGGGTCAAAAAACATTCAGTACTTC	CASSVGGSKNIQYF
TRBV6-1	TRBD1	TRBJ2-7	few	TGTGCCAGCAGTGAAGCAGGGACAGCCTCCTACGAGCAGTACTTC	CASSEAGTASYEQYF
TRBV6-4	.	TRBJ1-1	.	TGTGCCAGCAGTGAAGACAGAGACACTGAAGCTTTCTTT	CASSEDRDTEAFF
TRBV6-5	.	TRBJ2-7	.	TGTGCCAGCAGTTTCCGCAGGGTCTCCTACGAGCAGTACTTC	CASSFRRVSYEQYF
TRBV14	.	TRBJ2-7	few	TGTGCCAGCAGCCAAGCAGGGCCGTCCTACGAGCAGTACTTC	CASSQAGPSYEQYF
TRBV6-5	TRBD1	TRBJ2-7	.	TGTGCCAGCAGTCGACAGGGAAGAGCCTACGAGCAGTACTTC	CASSRQGRAYEQYF
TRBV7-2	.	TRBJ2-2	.	TGTGCCAGCAGCTTAGGGACAGACACCGGGGAGCTGTTTTTT	CASSLGTDTGELFF
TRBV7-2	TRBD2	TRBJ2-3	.	TGTGCCAGCAGCGCTAGCGGGATGGACGGAGATACGCAGTATTTT	CASSASGMDGDTQYF
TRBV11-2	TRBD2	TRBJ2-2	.	TGTGCCAGCAGCTTACGGGCGAGCGCGGGGGGCAAAATAACCGGGGAGCTGTTTTTT	CASSLRASAGGKITGELFF
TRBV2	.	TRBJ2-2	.	TGTGCCAGCAGTGAATACGGGGGCCGGAACACCGGGGAGCTGTTTTTT	CASSEYGGRNTGELFF
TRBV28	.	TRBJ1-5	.	TGTGCCAGCAGTTTTGGGGCGCGGGGTAGCAATCAGCCCCAGCATTTT	CASSFGARGSNQPQHF
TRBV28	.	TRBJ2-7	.	TGTGCCAGCAGCCCTTCCCGGGGACCCTACGAGCAGTACTTC	CASSPSRGPYEQYF
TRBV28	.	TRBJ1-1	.	TGTGCCAGCAGTTTACTCGCCCCGACTGAAGCTTTCTTT	CASSLLAPTEAFF
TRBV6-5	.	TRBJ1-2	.	TGTGCCAGCAGTTCCCTCCATGGGGCCGGCTACACCTTC	CASSSLHGAGYTF
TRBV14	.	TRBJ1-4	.	TGTGCCAGCAGCCAAATCAGATCCGAAAAACTGTTTTTT	CASSQIRSEKLFF
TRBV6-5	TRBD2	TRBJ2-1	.	TGTGCCAGCAACGAGCGGGGGGGTATCCATGAGCAGTTCTTC	CASNERGGIHEQFF
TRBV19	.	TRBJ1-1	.	TGTGCCGGGCGGGGGATTGGGATGTCTGAAGCTTTCTTT	CAGRGIGMSEAFF
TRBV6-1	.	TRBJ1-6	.	TGTGCCAGCAGTGACGCTGGTGGCTCACCCCTCCACTTT	CASSDAGGSPLHF
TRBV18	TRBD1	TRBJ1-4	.	TGTGCCAGCTCAGCCTCGACAGGGTTTGATGAAAAACTGTTTTTT	CASSASTGFDEKLFF
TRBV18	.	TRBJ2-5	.	TGTGCCAGCCGTTTGCAAGAGACCCAGTACTTC	CASRLQETQYF
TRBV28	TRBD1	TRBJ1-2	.	TGTGCCAGCAGTCCCCCTCGGGACAGGATAGTCATATATGGCTACACCTTC	CASSPPRDRIVIYGYTF
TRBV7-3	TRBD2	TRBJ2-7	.	TGTGCCAGCAGCTTAGGGGGGACTAGCGGGATTATTTACGAGCAGTACTTC	CASSLGGTSGIIYEQYF
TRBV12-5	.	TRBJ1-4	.	TGTGCTAGTGGTCAGTTAGCGCGGACTAATGAAAAACTGTTTTTT	CASGQLARTNEKLFF